A selection of T cell receptor beta chains follows, all from one sample in a study of T cells in localized non-small cell lung cancer. Sequencing was performed with immunoSEQ multiplex PCR; in TCRdb, only in-frame clones are kept and a portion is missing. The sample lists fewer than 2,000 clones; 29% were seen once. Sequences were derived from normal lung tissue next to the tumor, sampled before any cancer treatment. Receptors originate from a woman aged 35 to 69 with stage III lung adenocarcinoma. The CDR3 runs from the conserved cysteine through the conserved F or W. A D gene is named only where the DNA matches it firmly. Not all rows give a size; the values are once, few, many and, for expanded clones, a class.

J gene,clone size,D gene,V gene,CDR3 DNA,CDR3 protein
TRBJ1-2,-,-,TRBV6-8,TGTGCCAGCAGTTCCAATTACAGGGTCGGCTATGGCTACACCTTC,CASSSNYRVGYGYTF
TRBJ1-2,once,TRBD1,TRBV28,TGTGCCAGCAGTTTATTTGTCCCGGGACAGGGGAACTATGGCTACACCTTC,CASSLFVPGQGNYGYTF
TRBJ2-3,-,-,TRBV6-8,TGTGCCAGCAGTGGGACCACAGATACGCAGTATTTT,CASSGTTDTQYF
TRBJ1-2,few,-,TRBV4-1,TGCGCCAGCAGCCAAGATAGGGCAGGGAGGCATAACTATGGCTACACCTTC,CASSQDRAGRHNYGYTF
TRBJ2-5,-,-,TRBV29-1,TGCAGCGTTGAATGGGGGAGAGGAGAGACCCAGTACTTC,CSVEWGRGETQYF
TRBJ1-1,-,-,TRBV2,TGTGCCAGCAGTGATGGCGGTCTATTGAACACTGAAGCTTTCTTT,CASSDGGLLNTEAFF
TRBJ2-7,few,TRBD1,TRBV16,TGTGCCAGCAGCCAGGACAGGGGAGATCGGCAGTACTTC,CASSQDRGDRQYF
TRBJ2-1,-,TRBD2,TRBV28,TGTGCCAGCAGCCCTACTAGCGGGAGCTCCTACAATGAGCAGTTCTTC,CASSPTSGSSYNEQFF
TRBJ2-7,-,TRBD2,TRBV28,TGTGCCAGCAGTTTAAACGGACTAGCGGGGATTTACGAGCAGTACTTC,CASSLNGLAGIYEQYF
TRBJ2-6,medium-sized,-,TRBV11-3,TGTGCCAGCAGCGTAAAGGGAGCCGGGGCCAACGTCCTGACTTTC,CASSVKGAGANVLTF
TRBJ1-1,-,-,TRBV29-1,TGCAGCGTTGAACAGATGAACACTGAAGCTTTCTTT,CSVEQMNTEAFF
TRBJ2-1,few,TRBD1,TRBV19,TGTGCCAGTAGTCTGGGATGGGGACAGAACTACAATGAGCAGTTCTTC,CASSLGWGQNYNEQFF
TRBJ1-5,-,TRBD1,TRBV10-2,TGCGCCAGCAGTCTGACAGGGAATGTGGGGAATCAGCCCCAGCATTTT,CASSLTGNVGNQPQHF
TRBJ2-1,-,TRBD2,TRBV10-3,TGTGCCATCAGTGAGCCCGGGACTAGCGGGAGCCATGAGCAGTTCTTC,CAISEPGTSGSHEQFF
TRBJ1-1,-,-,TRBV29-1,TGCAGCGTTCGCACAGGATACACTGAAGCTTTCTTT,CSVRTGYTEAFF
TRBJ2-1,-,TRBD2,TRBV29-1,TGCAGCGTGAACTCCTGGACTAGCGCTGGGAATGAGCAGTTCTTC,CSVNSWTSAGNEQFF
TRBJ2-1,-,-,TRBV15,TGTGCCACCAGCATTAGGACAGGAGCCCAGGGACTTGTCTACAATGAGCAGTTCTTC,CATSIRTGAQGLVYNEQFF
TRBJ2-2,medium-sized,TRBD2,TRBV11-3,TGTGCCAGCCGGACGGGGGGGTGGACCGGGGAGCTGTTTTTT,CASRTGGWTGELFF
TRBJ2-7,few,-,TRBV9,TGTGCCAGCAGCGTAGAAGCCGGAAGCAGCGACTGGCAGTACTTC,CASSVEAGSSDWQYF
TRBJ2-1,few,-,TRBV30,TGTGCCTGGAGTCGGCTCCTAAGTCTTTCCTCCAATGAGCAGTTCTTC,CAWSRLLSLSSNEQFF
TRBJ1-2,-,-,TRBV6-8,TGTGCCAGCAGTTACGAGGTCCAACGTGGCTACACCTTC,CASSYEVQRGYTF
TRBJ2-1,-,TRBD2,TRBV4-1,TGCGCCAGCAGCCAAGCGAGCGGGAGATCCTACAATGAGCAGTTCTTC,CASSQASGRSYNEQFF